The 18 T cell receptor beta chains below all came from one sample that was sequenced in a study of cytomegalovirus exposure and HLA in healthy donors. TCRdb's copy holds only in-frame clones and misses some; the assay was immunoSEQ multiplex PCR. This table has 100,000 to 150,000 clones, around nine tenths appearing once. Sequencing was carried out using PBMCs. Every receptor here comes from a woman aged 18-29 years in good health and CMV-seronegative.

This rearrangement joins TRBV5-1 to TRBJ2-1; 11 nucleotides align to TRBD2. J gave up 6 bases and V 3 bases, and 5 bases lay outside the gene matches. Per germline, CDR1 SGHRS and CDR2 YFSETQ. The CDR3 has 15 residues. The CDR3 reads CASSSGLAVPNEQFF. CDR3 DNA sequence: TGCGCCAGCAGCTCGGGACTAGCGGTTCCCAATGAGCAGTTCTTC.

CDR3 DNA sequence: TGTGCCAGCAGACCGACTAGCGGACTGTACAATGAGCAGTTCTTC. Protein product: CASRPTSGLYNEQFF. The chain combines TRBV9 with TRBJ2-1, with TRBD2 identical over 9 bases. CDR3 length equals 15 residues. V lost 5 bases and J lost 4; bases outside the gene matches: 7. Germline CDR1 SGDLS, CDR2 YYNGEE.

The CDR3 is CAWSDGGGQPQHF. The CDR3 DNA reads TGTGCCTGGAGTGACGGGGGGGGTCAGCCCCAGCATTTT. The genes are TRBV30 and TRBJ1-5; tentatively, D is TRBD1 (5 bases). This CDR3 has 13 residues. Per the germline V gene, CDR1 is GTSNPN and CDR2 is SVGIG (reference sequence). V lost 1 base and J 6 bases, leaving 10 bases between the germline ends.

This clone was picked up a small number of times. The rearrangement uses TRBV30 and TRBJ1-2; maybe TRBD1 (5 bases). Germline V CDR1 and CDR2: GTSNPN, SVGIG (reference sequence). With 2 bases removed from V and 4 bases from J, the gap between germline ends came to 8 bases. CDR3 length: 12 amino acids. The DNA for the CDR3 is TGTGCCTGGAGTAGACAGTCCTATGGCTACACCTTC. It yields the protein CAWSRQSYGYTF.

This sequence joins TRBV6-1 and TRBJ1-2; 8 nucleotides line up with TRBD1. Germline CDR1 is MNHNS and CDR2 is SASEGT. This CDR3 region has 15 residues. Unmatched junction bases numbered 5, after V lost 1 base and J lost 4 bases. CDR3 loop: CASSEGQGIIYGYTF. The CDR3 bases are TGTGCCAGCAGTGAAGGACAGGGGATAATCTATGGCTACACCTTC.

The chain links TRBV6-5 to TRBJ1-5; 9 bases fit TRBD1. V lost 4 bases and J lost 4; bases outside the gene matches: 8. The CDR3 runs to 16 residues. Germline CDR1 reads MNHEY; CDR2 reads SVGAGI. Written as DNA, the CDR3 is TGTGCCAGCAGTTCCGGGACAGGGAGAAGTAATCAGCCCCAGCATTTT. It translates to CASSSGTGRSNQPQHF.

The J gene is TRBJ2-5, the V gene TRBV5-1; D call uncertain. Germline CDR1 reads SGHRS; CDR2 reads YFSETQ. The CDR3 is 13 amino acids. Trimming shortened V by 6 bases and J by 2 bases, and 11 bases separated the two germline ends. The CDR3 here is CASKFTKQETQYF. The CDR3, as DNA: TGCGCCAGCAAGTTTACTAAACAAGAGACCCAGTACTTC.

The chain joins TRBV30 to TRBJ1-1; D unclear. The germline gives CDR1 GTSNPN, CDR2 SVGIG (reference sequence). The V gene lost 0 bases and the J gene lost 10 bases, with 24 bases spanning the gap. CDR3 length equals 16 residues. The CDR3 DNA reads TGTGCCTGGAGTGTCCTAACGATCGGGAATCCCGGGAGAGCTTTCTTT. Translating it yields CAWSVLTIGNPGRAFF. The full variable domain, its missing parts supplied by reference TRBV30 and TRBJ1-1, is SQTIHQWPATLVQPVGSPLSLECTVEGTSNPNLYWYRQAAGRGLQLLFYSVGIGQISSEVPQNLSASRPQDRQFILSSKKLLLSDSGFYLCAWSVLTIGNPGRAFFGQGTRLTVV.

CDR3 sequence reads: CASSRGEQYF. The CDR3 DNA reads as TGTGCCAGCAGTAGGGGCGAGCAGTACTTC. The genes are TRBV28 and TRBJ2-7; D is perhaps TRBD1 (5 bases). Trimming took 5 bases from V and 6 from J, leaving 5 bases between them. The germline V gene encodes CDR1 MDHEN and CDR2 SYDVKM. This CDR3 spans 10 amino acids.

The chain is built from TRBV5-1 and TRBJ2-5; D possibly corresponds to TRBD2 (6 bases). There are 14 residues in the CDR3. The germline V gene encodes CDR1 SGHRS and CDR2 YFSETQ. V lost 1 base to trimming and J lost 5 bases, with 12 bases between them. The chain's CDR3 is CASSLTGSRETQYF. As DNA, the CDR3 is TGCGCCAGCAGCTTGACCGGGAGCCGTGAGACCCAGTACTTC. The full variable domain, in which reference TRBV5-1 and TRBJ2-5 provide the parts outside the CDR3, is KAGVTQTPRYLIKTRGQQVTLSCSPISGHRSVSWYQQTPGQGLQFLFEYFSETQRNKGNFPGRFSGRQFSNSRSEMNVSTLELGDSALYLCASSLTGSRETQYFGPGTRLLVL.

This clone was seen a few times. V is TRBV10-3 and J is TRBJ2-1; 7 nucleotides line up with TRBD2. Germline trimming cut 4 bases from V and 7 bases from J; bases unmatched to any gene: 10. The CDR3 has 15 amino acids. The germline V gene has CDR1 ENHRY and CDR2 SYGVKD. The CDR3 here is CAISAGGRLGNEQFF. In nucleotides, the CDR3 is TGTGCCATCAGTGCGGGCGGGAGACTTGGGAATGAGCAGTTCTTC.

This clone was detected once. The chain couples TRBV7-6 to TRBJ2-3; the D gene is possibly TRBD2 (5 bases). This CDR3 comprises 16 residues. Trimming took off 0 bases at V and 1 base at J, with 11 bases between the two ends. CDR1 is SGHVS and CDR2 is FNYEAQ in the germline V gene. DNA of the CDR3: TGTGCCAGCAGCTTAGCGCCGTCTAGCCGCACAGATACGCAGTATTTT. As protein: CASSLAPSSRTDTQYF.

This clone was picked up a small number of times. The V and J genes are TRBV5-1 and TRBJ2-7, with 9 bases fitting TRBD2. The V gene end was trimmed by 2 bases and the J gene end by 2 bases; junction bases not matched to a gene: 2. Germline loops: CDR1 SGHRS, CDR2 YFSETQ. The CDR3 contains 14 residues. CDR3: CASSFGGGAYEQYF. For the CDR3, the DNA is TGCGCCAGCAGCTTTGGCGGGGGGGCCTACGAGCAGTACTTC.

Here the CDR3 DNA reads TGCGCCAGCAGCTTGTTCGTGAGCGGGGGTCTCTACAATGAGCAGTTCTTC. Amino acid sequence: CASSLFVSGGLYNEQFF. This chain uses TRBV5-1 with TRBJ2-1; TRBD2 aligns across 8 bases. Germline V gene lookup returns CDR1 SGHRS and CDR2 YFSETQ. V dropped 1 base and J dropped 3; count of bases not matched to a gene: 9. The CDR3 extends over 17 amino acids.

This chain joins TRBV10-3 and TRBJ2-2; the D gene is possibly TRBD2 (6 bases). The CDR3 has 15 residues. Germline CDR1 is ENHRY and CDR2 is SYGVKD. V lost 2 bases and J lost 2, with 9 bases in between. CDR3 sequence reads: CAISEGLSNTGELFF. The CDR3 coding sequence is TGTGCCATCAGTGAGGGACTATCTAACACCGGGGAGCTGTTTTTT.

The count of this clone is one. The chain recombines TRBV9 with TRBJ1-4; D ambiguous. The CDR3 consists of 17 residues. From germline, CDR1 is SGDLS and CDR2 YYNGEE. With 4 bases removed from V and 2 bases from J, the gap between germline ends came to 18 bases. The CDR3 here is CASSPRVVTTTNEKLFF. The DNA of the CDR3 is TGTGCCAGCAGCCCCCGTGTTGTGACAACTACTAATGAAAAACTGTTTTTT.

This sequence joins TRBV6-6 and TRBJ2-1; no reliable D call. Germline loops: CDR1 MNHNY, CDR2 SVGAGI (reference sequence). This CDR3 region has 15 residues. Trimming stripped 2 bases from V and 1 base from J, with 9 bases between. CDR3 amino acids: CASSYGLTSYNEQFF. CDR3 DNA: TGTGCCAGCAGTTACGGGCTTACTTCCTACAATGAGCAGTTCTTC.

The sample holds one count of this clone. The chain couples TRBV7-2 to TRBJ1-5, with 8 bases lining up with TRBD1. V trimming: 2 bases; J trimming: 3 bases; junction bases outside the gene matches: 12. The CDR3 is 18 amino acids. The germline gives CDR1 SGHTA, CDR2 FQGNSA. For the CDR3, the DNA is TGTGCCAGCAGCTTACTTACTCGGGCAGGGGGCATCAATCAGCCCCAGCATTTT. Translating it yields CASSLLTRAGGINQPQHF.